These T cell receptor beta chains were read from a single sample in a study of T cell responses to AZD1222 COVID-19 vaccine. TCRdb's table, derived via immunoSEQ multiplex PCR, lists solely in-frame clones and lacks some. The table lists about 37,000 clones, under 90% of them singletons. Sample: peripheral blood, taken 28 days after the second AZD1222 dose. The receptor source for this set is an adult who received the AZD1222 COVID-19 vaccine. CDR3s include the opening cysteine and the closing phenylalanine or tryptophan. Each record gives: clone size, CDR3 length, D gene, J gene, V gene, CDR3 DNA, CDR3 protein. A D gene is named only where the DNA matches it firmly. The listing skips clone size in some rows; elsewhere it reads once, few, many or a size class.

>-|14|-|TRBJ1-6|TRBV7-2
TGTGCCAGCAGCCGTGGGACACCCAATTCACCCCTCCACTTT
CASSRGTPNSPLHF
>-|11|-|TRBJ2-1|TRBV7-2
TGTGCCAGCAGCTTAAACGATGAGCAGTTCTTC
CASSLNDEQFF
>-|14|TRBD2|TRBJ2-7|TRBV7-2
TGTGCCAGCAGCTTACCCAGCGGGGCCTACGAGCAGTACTTC
CASSLPSGAYEQYF
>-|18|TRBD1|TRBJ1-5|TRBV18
TGTGCCAGCTCACGAGATTTAACCCGGACAGGAAAAGCGGGGCCCCAGCATTTT
CASSRDLTRTGKAGPQHF
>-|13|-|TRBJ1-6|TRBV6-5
TGTGCCAGCAGTAAGGGATTAGATTCACCCCTCCACTTT
CASSKGLDSPLHF
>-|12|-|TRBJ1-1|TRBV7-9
TGTGCCAGCACTAAAGGGGGTATGGGAGCTTTCTTT
CASTKGGMGAFF
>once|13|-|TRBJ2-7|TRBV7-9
TGTGCCACCGCCCTCACCACTGCCCACGAGCAGTACTTC
CATALTTAHEQYF
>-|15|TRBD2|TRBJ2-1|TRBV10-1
TGCGCCAGCAGTGAGTCTTCTAGCGGGCAAAATGAGCAGTTCTTC
CASSESSSGQNEQFF
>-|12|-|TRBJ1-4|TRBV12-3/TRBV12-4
TGTGCCAGCAGTGAAAGGGACGAAAAACTGTTTTTT
CASSERDEKLFF
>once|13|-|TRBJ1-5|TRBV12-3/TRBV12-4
TGTGCCAGCAGTTTTTTCCTCGCTCAGCCCCAGCATTTT
CASSFFLAQPQHF
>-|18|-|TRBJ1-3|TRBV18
TGTGCCAGCTCACCAGGCGTTACCGCCTTTTACTCTGGAAACACCATATATTTT
CASSPGVTAFYSGNTIYF
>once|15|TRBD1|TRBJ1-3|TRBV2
TGTGCCAGTAAGGACAGGGCTGGCTCTGGAAACACCATATATTTT
CASKDRAGSGNTIYF
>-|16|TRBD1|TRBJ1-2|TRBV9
TGTGCCAGCAGCGTTGAGGACAGGGGAGGTAACTATGGCTACACCTTC
CASSVEDRGGNYGYTF
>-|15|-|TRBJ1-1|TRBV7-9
TGTGCCAGCAGCTTAAGGCCACAGGGGAACACTGAAGCTTTCTTT
CASSLRPQGNTEAFF
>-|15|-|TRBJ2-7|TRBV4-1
TGCGCCAGCAGTCAAGGGCAGGGGGGAACCTACGAGCAGTACTTC
CASSQGQGGTYEQYF
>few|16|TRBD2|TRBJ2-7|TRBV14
TGTGCCAGCAGCCAAGGAGTCCTAGCGGGAGTGTACGAGCAGTACTTC
CASSQGVLAGVYEQYF
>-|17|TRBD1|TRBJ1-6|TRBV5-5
TGTGCCAGCAGCTCTTTCCCGGGACAGGGGGCGAGTTCACCCCTCCACTTT
CASSSFPGQGASSPLHF
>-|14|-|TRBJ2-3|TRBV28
TGTGCCAGCAAGGGCGGGACGGGCACAGATACGCAGTATTTT
CASKGGTGTDTQYF
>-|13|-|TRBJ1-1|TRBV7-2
TGTGCCAGCAGCTTAGTGGTGAACACTGAAGCTTTCTTT
CASSLVVNTEAFF
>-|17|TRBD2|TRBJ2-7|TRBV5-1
TGCGCCAGCAGCTTTACGGGACTAGCGGGAGGAGGCGGCGAGCAGTACTTC
CASSFTGLAGGGGEQYF
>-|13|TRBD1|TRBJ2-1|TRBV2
TGTGCCAGCAGGACGGGACAGACACATGAGCAGTTCTTC
CASRTGQTHEQFF
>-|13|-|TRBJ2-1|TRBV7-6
TGTGCCAGCAGCCCCGTTGATGGGGGCGAGCAGTTCTTC
CASSPVDGGEQFF